This T cell receptor beta chain was profiled in a study of radiation and T cells in renal cell carcinoma. Time point in this sample: blood 4 weeks post-SBRT, at nephrectomy. Treatment described: 15 Gy SBRT to primary tumor, nephrectomy 4 weeks later. Nephrectomy followed 15 Gy stereotactic body radiation by 4 weeks. After SBRT, blood was collected at 2 and 4 weeks, plus baseline. To note about this clone: Its antigen remains unknown.

Whole-study results and caveats: From baseline, blood top tumor clonotypes peaked at 2 weeks post-radiation.

There are 17 residues in the CDR3. The V gene end was trimmed by 5 bases and the J gene end by 1 base; junction bases not matched to a gene: 9. The germline CDR1 and CDR2 sequences are PRHDT and FYEKMQ (reference sequence). Clones were read by immunoSEQ multiplex PCR, and TCRdb kept only the in-frame ones, dropping some. Of about 86,000 clones in the sample, approximately 86% were seen once. J is TRBJ2-3 and V is TRBV13; TRBD2 aligns across 10 bases. The sequence was collected from a man aged 50-60 years with renal cell carcinoma. Sample: blood, taken from a patient whose treatment included radiotherapy and nephrectomy. The CDR3 region is CASSVSGRWGGTDTQYF. For the CDR3, the DNA is TGTGCCAGCAGCGTTAGCGGGAGGTGGGGGGGCACAGATACGCAGTATTTT.